The 25 T cell receptor beta chains reported below all come from one sample, sequenced in a study of CD8 T cells in ankylosing spondylitis. TCRdb recomputed calls from the 5' RACE reads with MiXCR, one row per CDR3 protein. In the table there are roughly 130,000 distinct CDR3 sequences, approximately 8.4% of which are singletons. The specimen was synovial fluid, either unsorted or a sorted T cell fraction (not recorded which). Source of these receptors: a male donor with ankylosing spondylitis.

The sample holds a few counts of this clonotype. The chain recombines TRBV25-1 with TRBJ1-5; D remains unclear. This CDR3 region has 13 residues. Deletions cut 3 bases from V and 2 bases from J, with 5 bases between. Germline V CDR1 and CDR2: MGHDK, SYGVNS. The CDR3 DNA reads TGTGCCAGCAGTGACGGGGGCAATCAGCCCCAGCATTTT. Translated: CASSDGGNQPQHF.

This clonotype has more than one count but fewer than ten. This chain connects TRBV6-1 to TRBJ1-5; D unresolved. The CDR3 extends over 13 amino acids. The V gene lost 8 bases and the J gene lost 6 bases, with 14 bases spanning the gap. Germline V gene lookup returns CDR1 MNHNS and CDR2 SASEGT. In nucleotides, the CDR3 is TGTGCCAGCCGATGGGGAGTGGGTCAGCCCCAGCATTTT. It is translated as CASRWGVGQPQHF.

This clonotype was recorded at least ten times. This chain joins TRBV7-9 and TRBJ1-1; D remains ambiguous. Trimming cost V 7 bases and J 4 bases, with 10 bases left between them. This CDR3 region has 12 residues. Germline V lookup: CDR1 SEHNR, CDR2 FQNEAQ (reference sequence). DNA for the CDR3: TGTGCCAGCACCCCGGACCGCACTGAAGCTTTCTTT. Its translation: CASTPDRTEAFF.

This clonotype was counted between two and nine times. This chain uses TRBV7-9 with TRBJ2-5; 7 bases are a match to TRBD1. The V segment lost 5 bases and the J segment 5 bases; nucleotides outside the gene matches: 11. CDR1 SEHNR and CDR2 FQNEAQ come from the germline V gene (reference sequence). This CDR3 contains 15 residues. CDR3 bases: TGTGCCAGCAGCCCACCGGGACAGCTGCGGGAGACCCAGTACTTC. Residues: CASSPPGQLRETQYF.

V and J are TRBV2 and TRBJ2-7; D is possibly TRBD2 (6 bases). There are 14 residues in the CDR3. With 7 bases removed from V and 5 bases from J, the gap between germline ends came to 18 bases. CDR1 SNHLY and CDR2 FYNNEI come from the germline V gene. CDR3 DNA: TGTGCCAGCAAACTCACAGGAGGGGTCGACGAGCAGTACTTC. Amino acid sequence: CASKLTGGVDEQYF.

Many counts were recorded for this clonotype. The chain links TRBV2 to TRBJ2-2; possible D gene TRBD2, 6 bases. Between the trimmed V and J ends, which lost 5 bases and 3 bases, there was a span of 7 bases. Germline V lookup: CDR1 SNHLY, CDR2 FYNNEI. This CDR3 comprises 13 residues. Here the CDR3 DNA reads TGTGCCAGCAGTAAGCGGGACACCGGGGAGCTGTTTTTT. This gives the protein CASSKRDTGELFF.

Within the sample, this clonotype is medium-sized. The rearrangement links TRBV5-5 to TRBJ2-1; D is undetermined. CDR1 SGHKS and CDR2 YYEKEE come from the germline V gene (reference sequence). The CDR3 extends over 16 amino acids. V was cut by 4 bases and J by 0 bases, with 14 bases left in between. The CDR3 nucleotides read TGTGCCAGCAGCCGCCAAACTACATTCTCCTACAATGAGCAGTTCTTC. Amino acids: CASSRQTTFSYNEQFF.

There are a few counts of this clonotype. The CDR3 DNA sequence: TGTGCCAGCAGTTACCTTGGGGGAGGCAATCAGCCCCAGCATTTT. Encoded protein: CASSYLGGGNQPQHF. The rearrangement joins TRBV6-2 or TRBV6-3 to TRBJ1-5; weak D call: TRBD1 (5 bases). The CDR3 sequence is 15 residues long. Trimming stripped 2 bases from V and 2 bases from J, with 10 bases between. The germline V gene has CDR1 MNHEY and CDR2 SVGEGT.

This clonotype was seen only a few times. V gene TRBV19 combines with J gene TRBJ2-1; tentatively, D is TRBD1 (6 bases). The CDR3 runs 16 residues. V lost 4 bases and J lost 8, with 21 bases in between. Germline V gene data show CDR1 as LNHDA and CDR2 as SQIVND (reference sequence). The CDR3 DNA is TGTGCCAGTAGTAATCCCCGTCACAACAGGGACCATGAGCAGTTCTTC. It encodes CASSNPRHNRDHEQFF.

In its sample, this clonotype was seen a few times. The chain uses TRBV5-4 and TRBJ2-7, with 8 bases matching TRBD2. Per the germline V gene, CDR1 is SGHNT and CDR2 is YYREEE (reference sequence). The CDR3 covers 15 residues. V shed 3 bases and J 0 bases; nucleotides not matched to a gene: 5. The CDR3 loop is CASSSGGRSSYEQYF. CDR3 DNA: TGTGCCAGCAGCTCGGGGGGGCGCTCCTCCTACGAGCAGTACTTC.

The chain carries TRBV20-1 and TRBJ2-1; no firm D call. The CDR3 is 18 residues long. Germline CDR1 and CDR2: DFQATT and SNEGSKA (reference sequence). Trimming took off 0 bases at V and 2 bases at J, with 20 bases between the two ends. As DNA, the CDR3 is TGCAGTGCTAGAGATCTTAGGTGGGGAAACATGGCCTACAATGAGCAGTTCTTC. Amino acid sequence: CSARDLRWGNMAYNEQFF.

This clonotype showed up just a few times. The V call is TRBV20-1, the J call TRBJ1-2; 8 nucleotides match TRBD1. The CDR3 extends over 14 amino acids. V lost 5 bases and J lost 5; bases outside the gene matches: 10. CDR1 and CDR2 (germline): DFQATT, SNEGSKA (reference sequence). The CDR3 protein is CSAGVRGRFYGYTF. CDR3 DNA: TGCAGTGCTGGAGTCAGGGGGCGCTTTTATGGCTACACCTTC.

This clonotype was observed a handful of times. DNA for the CDR3: TGCAGCGTTGACAGGGGTCAAGAGACCCAGTACTTC. Translated, it gives CSVDRGQETQYF. J is TRBJ2-5 and V is TRBV29-1; D might be TRBD1 (6 bases). Germline CDR1 reads SQVTM; CDR2 reads ANQGSEA. The CDR3 sequence is 12 residues long. V was shortened by 3 bases and J by 2 bases, with 7 bases between the two germline ends.

This sequence joins TRBV6-1 and TRBJ1-4; D possibly corresponds to TRBD1 (5 bases). The V gene's germline CDR1 is MNHNS and CDR2 SASEGT. The length of the CDR3 is 13 residues. V lost 8 bases to trimming and J lost 1 base, with 8 bases between them. The CDR3 nucleotides read TGTGCCAGCGGGGGGAAAACTAATGAAAAACTGTTTTTT. Residues: CASGGKTNEKLFF.

J is TRBJ2-1 and V is TRBV2; TRBD2 matches at 14 bases. Trimming at V came to 5 bases and at J to 0 bases, leaving 9 bases not matched to a gene. The CDR3 spans 19 residues. The germline V gene encodes CDR1 SNHLY and CDR2 FYNNEI. The CDR3: CASSPRTSGGPSSYNEQFF. CDR3 bases: TGTGCCAGCAGTCCAAGGACTAGCGGGGGGCCTAGCTCCTACAATGAGCAGTTCTTC.

This clonotype came up many times. The CDR3 is CASSLAKGGAYGYTF. CDR3 nucleotide sequence: TGCGCCAGCAGCTTGGCCAAGGGGGGCGCCTATGGCTACACCTTC. This chain connects TRBV5-1 to TRBJ1-2; maybe TRBD1 (6 bases). CDR1 SGHRS and CDR2 YFSETQ come from the germline V gene. With 0 bases removed from V and 4 bases from J, the gap between germline ends came to 13 bases. There are 15 residues in the CDR3.

This clonotype was observed a few times. The genes are TRBV10-3 and TRBJ2-5; D possibly corresponds to TRBD1 (6 bases). CDR1 is ENHRY and CDR2 is SYGVKD in the germline V gene. This CDR3 is built from 14 residues. Trimming removed 4 bases at V and 5 bases at J, with 14 bases between. The DNA for the CDR3 is TGTGCCATCAGTGTGGGGCAGGGGTGGGAGACCCAGTACTTC. Protein product: CAISVGQGWETQYF.

This clonotype was detected only a few times. The chain couples TRBV13 to TRBJ2-3; 13 bases match TRBD2. Trimming at V came to 5 bases and at J to 3 bases, leaving 8 bases not matched to a gene. CDR1 and CDR2 from the germline V gene are PRHDT and FYEKMQ (reference sequence). The CDR3 is made up of 17 amino acids. The CDR3 sequence: CASSPRTSGSGTDTQYF. CDR3 sequence (DNA): TGTGCCAGCAGCCCCCGGACTAGCGGGAGTGGGACAGATACGCAGTATTTT.

The chain has TRBV11-3 and TRBJ2-1; no reliable D call. The germline V and J ends were trimmed by 3 bases and 7 bases, with 7 bases remaining between them. This CDR3 comprises 12 residues. Germline V lookup: CDR1 SGHNT, CDR2 YENEEA. The CDR3 DNA follows: TGTGCCAGCAGCTTCTCAGGTAATGAGCAGTTCTTC. Translating gives CASSFSGNEQFF.

Many counts were recorded for this clonotype. The chain combines TRBV5-4 with TRBJ2-3; the D gene is possibly TRBD2 (5 bases). The CDR3 has 16 residues. Germline V gene data show CDR1 as SGHNT and CDR2 as YYREEE (reference sequence). V lost 4 bases, J lost 0 bases, and 15 bases lay in between. CDR3 coding DNA: TGTGCCAGCAGCCTTGGTGCCGGGGTGAGCACAGATACGCAGTATTTT. It specifies CASSLGAGVSTDTQYF.

This clonotype was detected ten times or more. V gene TRBV24-1 combines with J gene TRBJ1-1; D is perhaps TRBD1 (6 bases). The CDR3 runs to 14 residues. The V gene's germline CDR1 is KGHDR and CDR2 SFDVKD. V was shortened by 3 bases and J by 12 bases, with 19 bases between the two germline ends. Written as DNA, the CDR3 is TGTGCCACCAGTGATCCGAACCCGGGACACCAAACTTTCTTT. Translated, it gives CATSDPNPGHQTFF.

Only a few counts were recorded for this clonotype. J is TRBJ2-7 and V is TRBV7-2, with 8 positions matching TRBD1. Losses at the gene ends were 4 bases for V and 5 bases for J; bases not matched to a gene: 7. Germline V gives CDR1 SGHTA, CDR2 FQGNSA. The CDR3 loop spans 14 amino acids. DNA of the CDR3: TGTGCCAGCAGCTCCGGACAGGGCACCAACGAGCAGTACTTC. Amino acid sequence: CASSSGQGTNEQYF.

This clonotype was seen ten or more times. The gene calls are TRBV18 and TRBJ2-5, with D uncertain. The germline V gene encodes CDR1 KGHSH and CDR2 LQKENI. The CDR3 loop spans 16 amino acids. Trimming pared 3 bases from V and 5 bases from J, leaving 19 bases between. CDR3 DNA: TGTGCCAGCTCACCCACGGTGCATCTAGATGGGGAGACCCAGTACTTC. Its translation: CASSPTVHLDGETQYF.

The CDR3 DNA follows: TGTGCAAGTCGCTTAGGGTGGCGGGCAGCCACAGATACGCAGTATTTT. Its protein is CASRLGWRAATDTQYF. The chain is built from TRBV12-2 and TRBJ2-3; TRBD2, as called in the table, went unchecked against the DNA. TRBV12-2 is labeled a pseudogene. This CDR3 comprises 16 residues.

This clonotype was recorded a few times. The chain combines TRBV6-2 or TRBV6-3 with TRBJ2-1; the D call may be TRBD1 or TRBD2 (5 bases each). Germline CDR1 is MNHEY and CDR2 is SVGEGT. Trimming stripped 6 bases from V and 7 bases from J, with 7 bases between. CDR3 length: 11 amino acids. The CDR3 bases are TGTGCCAGCAGCGAGGGGAATGAGCAGTTCTTC. Translating gives CASSEGNEQFF.